A selection of T cell receptor beta chains follows, all from one sample in a study of a mutant IDH1 vaccine in newly diagnosed glioma. Profiling relied on immunoSEQ multiplex PCR, and the TCRdb table lists in-frame clones only, not all of them. The sample lists about 130,000 clones, around four fifths occurring once. The antigens of these receptors remain unknown. The input for sequencing was PBMCs, taken from a glioma patient whose treatment included an IDH1 peptide vaccine. The receptors come from a man aged 40-49 years with glioma. The CDR3 runs from the conserved cysteine through the conserved F or W. D genes are given only for firm matches. The size field is filled for only some rows; it gives once, few, many or a size class.

D,V,J,size,CDR3,DNA
NA,TRBV18,TRBJ1-6,NA,CASSQEGIGSPLHF,TGTGCCAGCTCACAGGAGGGGATCGGTTCACCCCTCCACTTT
TRBD2,TRBV27,TRBJ2-3,NA,CDWGGGADTQYF,TGTGACTGGGGCGGGGGGGCAGATACGCAGTATTTT
TRBD2,TRBV11-2,TRBJ2-3,NA,CASSFGLAGDTQYF,TGTGCCAGCAGCTTCGGACTAGCAGGGGATACGCAGTATTTT
TRBD1,TRBV29-1,TRBJ1-2,NA,CSVSSGTASGYTF,TGCAGCGTTTCATCCGGGACAGCCAGCGGCTACACCTTC
TRBD1,TRBV6-6,TRBJ1-2,NA,CASSGQGAQFQDGYTF,TGTGCCAGCAGCGGACAGGGGGCGCAATTTCAGGATGGCTACACCTTC
TRBD1,TRBV5-6,TRBJ1-1,NA,CASSFGGTGGASAFF,TGTGCCAGCAGCTTTGGCGGGACAGGGGGCGCCTCAGCTTTCTTT
NA,TRBV7-7,TRBJ2-7,NA,CASSLGLWSGKSYEQYF,TGTGCTAGCAGCTTAGGGTTATGGAGCGGAAAATCCTACGAGCAGTACTTC
NA,TRBV7-9,TRBJ1-1,NA,CASSQGGTNTEAFF,TGTGCCAGCAGCCAAGGAGGGACTAACACTGAAGCTTTCTTT
NA,TRBV6-1,TRBJ2-7,NA,CASGTAQYEQYF,TGTGCCAGTGGGACCGCCCAATACGAGCAGTACTTC
TRBD1,TRBV10-2,TRBJ2-2,NA,CASSEPGQGVGELFF,TGCGCCAGCAGTGAGCCCGGACAGGGTGTCGGGGAGCTGTTTTTT
TRBD2,TRBV28,TRBJ2-1,NA,CASSFGSGLAGVKEYDEQFF,TGTGCCAGCAGTTTCGGTTCAGGACTAGCGGGAGTCAAGGAGTACGATGAGCAGTTCTTC
TRBD1,TRBV27,TRBJ1-2,NA,CASSLSGGVDGYTF,TGTGCCAGCAGTTTATCAGGGGGCGTCGATGGCTACACCTTC
TRBD1,TRBV6-5,TRBJ1-5,once,CASRRQGAIQPQHF,TGTGCCAGCAGACGACAGGGGGCGATTCAGCCCCAGCATTTT
TRBD1,TRBV27,TRBJ2-7,once,CASSLRDRGLRGNEQYF,TGTGCCAGCAGTTTACGGGACAGGGGGTTAAGAGGAAACGAGCAGTACTTC
NA,TRBV7-9,TRBJ1-3,NA,CASSLKGSPGNTIYF,TGTGCCAGCAGCTTAAAGGGGTCTCCCGGAAACACCATATATTTT
TRBD2,TRBV2,TRBJ2-2,NA,CASSRTSGRSTGELFF,TGTGCCAGCAGTAGGACTAGCGGGAGAAGTACCGGGGAGCTGTTTTTT
TRBD1,TRBV9,TRBJ1-5,NA,CASSAGQGSQPQHF,TGTGCCAGCAGCGCGGGACAGGGGAGCCAGCCCCAGCATTTT
TRBD1,TRBV27,TRBJ2-1,NA,CASSDRGPRGEQFF,TGTGCCAGCTCCGACAGGGGACCGCGCGGTGAGCAGTTCTTC
NA,TRBV6-4,TRBJ2-2,NA,CASSDDKGVDTGELFF,TGTGCCAGCAGTGACGATAAGGGGGTGGACACCGGGGAGCTGTTTTTT
NA,TRBV5-4,TRBJ1-2,NA,CASSLERAPPGYTF,TGTGCCAGCAGCTTGGAGAGGGCCCCGCCTGGCTACACCTTC
NA,TRBV2,TRBJ1-4,NA,CASSDVTATNEKLFF,TGTGCCAGCAGTGACGTCACGGCAACTAATGAAAAACTGTTTTTT
TRBD2,TRBV7-3,TRBJ2-1,NA,CASSSSSGSSYNEQFF,TGTGCCAGCAGCTCAAGTAGCGGGAGCTCCTACAATGAGCAGTTCTTC
NA,TRBV4-2,TRBJ2-7,NA,CASSQFRGETYEQYF,TGTGCCAGCAGCCAATTCCGTGGGGAAACCTACGAGCAGTACTTC
NA,TRBV27,TRBJ2-7,NA,CASSPLGGIFEQYF,TGTGCCAGCAGCCCCTTGGGGGGTATTTTTGAGCAGTACTTC
NA,TRBV19,TRBJ1-1,NA,CASSTYSGRNTEAFF,TGTGCCAGTAGTACATACTCCGGGAGGAACACTGAAGCTTTCTTT
TRBD2,TRBV19,TRBJ2-1,NA,CASSPIGLAGGRGTYNEQFF,TGTGCCAGTAGTCCCATCGGACTAGCGGGAGGGCGAGGAACCTACAATGAGCAGTTCTTC
TRBD1,TRBV19,TRBJ1-5,few,CASNLPGQSQPQHF,TGTGCCAGTAACCTCCCGGGACAGAGTCAGCCCCAGCATTTT
NA,TRBV5-5,TRBJ1-1,once,CASSLVRRAEAFF,TGTGCCAGCAGCTTGGTTCGGAGGGCTGAAGCTTTCTTT
TRBD2,TRBV5-6,TRBJ2-2,once,CASSLETSGKAGELFF,TGTGCCAGCAGCTTGGAGACTAGCGGGAAAGCCGGGGAGCTGTTTTTT
TRBD1,TRBV13,TRBJ2-2,NA,CASSSTGGTGELFF,TGTGCCAGCAGCTCCACAGGGGGCACCGGGGAGCTGTTTTTT
TRBD1,TRBV15,TRBJ2-2,NA,CATSRDGGQMMGRDTGELFF,TGTGCCACCAGCAGAGATGGGGGACAGATGATGGGCCGTGACACCGGGGAGCTGTTTTTT
NA,TRBV10-3,TRBJ2-1,NA,CAISERTANYNEQFF,TGTGCCATCAGTGAGCGGACAGCTAACTACAATGAGCAGTTCTTC
NA,TRBV5-6,TRBJ2-5,once,CASSFGQKETQYF,TGTGCCAGCAGCTTCGGACAGAAAGAGACCCAGTACTTC
NA,TRBV28,TRBJ1-5,NA,CASSSSGDPAQPQHF,TGTGCCAGCAGTTCCTCGGGGGATCCGGCCCAGCCCCAGCATTTT
NA,TRBV5-6,TRBJ1-2,NA,CASRPPNRDGYTF,TGTGCCAGCAGGCCGCCCAACAGGGATGGCTACACCTTC
TRBD1,TRBV6-4,TRBJ2-6,NA,CASSVQGAGANVLTF,TGTGCCAGCAGTGTACAGGGGGCTGGGGCCAACGTCCTGACTTTC
TRBD2,TRBV5-6,TRBJ2-5,once,CASSWGLAGGQETQYF,TGTGCCAGCAGCTGGGGACTAGCGGGGGGGCAAGAGACCCAGTACTTC
TRBD1,TRBV19,TRBJ1-5,NA,CASSYTTGKQPQHF,TGTGCCAGTAGTTATACGACAGGGAAACAGCCCCAGCATTTT
NA,TRBV9,TRBJ2-7,many,CASSVEAGSYEQYF,TGTGCCAGCAGCGTAGAGGCGGGTAGCTACGAGCAGTACTTC
NA,TRBV29-1,TRBJ2-5,once,CSVDFQRETQYF,TGCAGCGTTGATTTCCAGCGGGAGACCCAGTACTTC
NA,TRBV27,TRBJ2-7,NA,CASSLSVPGVTYEQYF,TGTGCCAGCAGTTTATCGGTCCCAGGGGTGACCTACGAGCAGTACTTC
NA,TRBV10-2,TRBJ2-1,once,CASSDPDSSSYNEQFF,TGCGCCAGCAGCGACCCGGACTCCAGCTCCTACAATGAGCAGTTCTTC
NA,TRBV19,TRBJ2-3,NA,CASLGFTDTQYF,TGTGCCAGCCTGGGCTTCACAGATACGCAGTATTTT
NA,TRBV7-2,TRBJ2-7,NA,CASSLEAVSSYEQYF,TGTGCCAGCAGCTTAGAGGCGGTTAGCTCCTACGAGCAGTACTTC
NA,TRBV18,TRBJ2-1,NA,CASSPPGAHEQFF,TGTGCCAGCTCACCACCCGGGGCACATGAGCAGTTCTTC
NA,TRBV27,TRBJ2-7,NA,CASSSSVGPYEQYF,TGTGCCAGCAGTTCATCAGTCGGACCCTACGAGCAGTACTTC